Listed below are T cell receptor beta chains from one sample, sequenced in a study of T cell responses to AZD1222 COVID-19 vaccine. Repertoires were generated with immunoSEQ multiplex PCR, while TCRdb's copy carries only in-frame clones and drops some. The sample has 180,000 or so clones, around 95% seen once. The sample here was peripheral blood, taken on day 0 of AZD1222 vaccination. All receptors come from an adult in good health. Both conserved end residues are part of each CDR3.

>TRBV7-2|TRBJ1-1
CASSPGGWGMNTEAFF
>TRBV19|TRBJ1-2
CASSKTRDYGYTF
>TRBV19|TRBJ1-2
CASSIAPGPNYGYTF
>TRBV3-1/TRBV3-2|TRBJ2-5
CASSRRRERETQYF
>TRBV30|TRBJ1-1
CAWKIWASTEAFF
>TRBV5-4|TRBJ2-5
CASSPAPSGSLGETQYF
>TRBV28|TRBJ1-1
CASSRKQLNTEAFF
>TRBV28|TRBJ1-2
CASSDTVIGYTF
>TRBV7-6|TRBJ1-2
CASSPGTARNYGYTF
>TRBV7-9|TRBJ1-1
CASSRDRVTEAFF
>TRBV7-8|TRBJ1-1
CASCKSLNTEAFF
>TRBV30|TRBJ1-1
CAWSPAGAATEAFF